This entry lists 3 T cell receptor beta chains sequenced from one sample in a study of Graves' ophthalmopathy and Graves' hyperthyroidism. Amplifying from RNA transcripts, the study obtained TCR beta CDR3 regions. RT-PCR with HTBI primers came first, then second-round multiplex PCR. In TCRdb, the multiplex PCR reads were re-called with MiXCR into one record per CDR3 protein. Of over 500,000 distinct CDR3 sequences listed, 22% are singletons. Source material: peripheral blood. The receptors derive from a woman younger than 35 with stable Graves' hyperthyroidism. Some clones in this sample may be carry-over from other donors' samples.

In its sample, this clonotype was seen many times. The chain uses TRBV12-3 or TRBV12-4 and TRBJ1-2, with 9 bases aligning to TRBD1. Trimming cost V 1 base and J 8 bases; bases outside gene matches: 8. The CDR3 sequence is 15 residues long. The CDR3 sequence is CASSLDSGTGWGYTF. The CDR3 region has the DNA TGTGCCAGCAGTTTAGACTCCGGGACAGGGTGGGGCTACACCTTC.

The chain couples TRBV4-3 to TRBJ2-5; D is unresolved. CDR1 LGHNA and CDR2 YSLEER come from the germline V gene. V gave up 1 base and J gave up 4 bases, with 7 bases separating them. This CDR3 region has 13 residues. The CDR3 bases are TGCGCCAGCAGCCAAGTTCCGCGAGAGACCCAGTACTTC. This encodes CASSQVPRETQYF.

The table lists this clonotype with a count of one. The chain has TRBV4-2 and TRBJ1-1; D is possibly TRBD1 (5 bases). Germline CDR1 is LGHNA and CDR2 is YNFKEQ. V gave up 0 bases and J gave up 3 bases, with 23 bases separating them. This CDR3 has 19 amino acids. CDR3 sequence reads: CASSQEVIGQGERDTEAFF. DNA for the CDR3: TGTGCCAGCAGCCAAGAAGTCATTGGCCAGGGCGAACGGGACACTGAAGCTTTCTTT.